The rows below give T cell receptor beta chains drawn from one sample of a study of T cells in Graves' hyperthyroidism and ophthalmopathy. MiXCR, run by TCRdb on the multiplex PCR reads, gives a single entry per CDR3 protein. The sample lists roughly 400,000 distinct CDR3 sequences, over 12% seen once, with around 27% in the top ten. The sample was blood. The receptors were gathered from a man in his fifties or sixties with Graves' ophthalmopathy. Both conserved end residues are trimmed from each CDR3. Rows give clone size only sometimes, using once, few, many, or a class for an expanded clone.

J gene,V gene,clone size,CDR3 protein
TRBJ2-1,TRBV5-5,few,ASSPGGLAVSSYNEQF
TRBJ2-4,TRBV12-3/TRBV12-4,many,ASSQTGAKNIQY
TRBJ2-7,TRBV7-9,-,ASSIAGSYEQY
TRBJ2-2,TRBV18,many,ASSPTTGSTGELF
TRBJ2-7,TRBV6-5,-,ASSYSTQRYEQY
TRBJ2-2,TRBV24-1,few,ATRDNMYPNTGELF
TRBJ2-5,TRBV9,few,ASSVGLGQETQY
TRBJ2-1,TRBV20-1,few,SARGAGAYNEQF
TRBJ2-1,TRBV24-1,-,ATSESTSGSNEQF
TRBJ2-5,TRBV2,many,ASSALRDRVETQY
TRBJ2-2,TRBV5-1,few,ASSWVGTGDTGELF
TRBJ2-3,TRBV29-1,many,SVDAGRSDTQY
TRBJ2-1,TRBV5-1,many,ASSRGDYNEQF
TRBJ2-1,TRBV19,few,ASSEGTSSYNEQF
TRBJ2-7,TRBV12-3/TRBV12-4,many,ASSTGGSYYEQY
TRBJ2-1,TRBV5-1,-,ASSVNSPYNEQF
TRBJ2-1,TRBV7-9,few,ASSLGLDYGEQF
TRBJ2-7,TRBV12-3/TRBV12-4,many,ASSPEHYSYEQY
TRBJ2-7,TRBV20-1,many,SARDGRNTYEQY
TRBJ2-3,TRBV5-5,many,ASSLYASTDTQY
TRBJ1-5,TRBV20-1,once,SARETGFVDQPQH
TRBJ2-3,TRBV28,many,ASRTTGSTDTQY
TRBJ1-2,TRBV3-1,many,ASSQVGVGYT
TRBJ1-4,TRBV28,many,ASSLLGGVRSEKLF
TRBJ2-2,TRBV19,-,ASSIARNTGELF
TRBJ2-1,TRBV29-1,many,SVIWGVVTNEQF
TRBJ2-7,TRBV2,many,ASRVSLNSYEQY
TRBJ2-5,TRBV2,many,ASSSGQGPTQY
TRBJ1-1,TRBV24-1,many,ATTHSGVNTEAF
TRBJ2-2,TRBV7-9,few,ASSGGTGGDTGELF
TRBJ2-7,TRBV11-2,many,ASSSLGHYEQY
TRBJ2-3,TRBV20-1,many,SARAELVTDTQY
TRBJ2-7,TRBV7-9,few,ASSFSEQTYEQY
TRBJ1-1,TRBV5-1,many,ASHPGTGLTEAF
TRBJ1-1,TRBV28,-,ALGEGGLLNTEAF
TRBJ2-5,TRBV11-2,many,ASSLEPAGGLRETQY
TRBJ2-7,TRBV2,many,ASSEPAPQY
TRBJ2-7,TRBV20-1,many,SARDVERRQY
TRBJ1-4,TRBV20-1,few,SARGGSGNEKLF
TRBJ2-1,TRBV20-1,-,SARDSGRALEQF
TRBJ2-1,TRBV13,many,ASRSHDGLISYNEQF